Included here is one T cell receptor beta chain sequence, with context. The antigen is undetermined. One junction end disagrees with the germline gene, perhaps due to a read error. The data were produced by immunoSEQ multiplex PCR, yet TCRdb's version contains in-frame clones alone and is incomplete. Sampling found 25,000 to 35,000 clones, none seen once. CDR1 is SQVTM and CDR2 is ANQGSEA in the germline V gene. The CDR3 is 12 residues long. Peripheral blood was collected from the related graft donor on the marrow donation day. This record comes from a study of T cells after posttransplantation cyclophosphamide. Points from the study as a whole: Recipient CMV seropositivity and CMV reactivation strongly tracked TRB clonality. Tissue-infiltrating T cells from skin or gut overlapped little with blood T cells. Donor-recipient repertoire similarity was low at 1-2 months, rising over year one.

The TCR comes from a woman younger than 45 in good health and a related stem cell transplant donor. Sequenced input: PBMCs. The V call is TRBV29-1, the J call TRBJ2-5, with 7 bases that match TRBD1. In DNA form, the CDR3 reads TGCAGCGTGAGGACAGGACAAGAGGCCCAGTACTTC. This encodes CSVRTGQEAQYF.